This TCR beta chain is from a study of T cell changes during pregnancy in multiple sclerosis. Germline CDR1 reads WSHSY; CDR2 reads SAAADI. V shed 7 bases, J shed 4 bases, and the junction held 9 bases outside the gene matches. The CDR3 runs 15 residues. The repertoire was sequenced with immunoSEQ multiplex PCR; TCRdb's copy has only in-frame clones and lacks some. Of about 57,000 clones in the sample, approximately 92% are singletons; the top ten hold 0.6% to 0.85%. The receptor was isolated from a female donor with multiple sclerosis, enrolled in a pregnancy study. This sample comprised CD4+ T cells from peripheral blood mononuclear cells, obtained in the third trimester of pregnancy. V and J are TRBV10-2 and TRBJ1-2; 10 nucleotides align to TRBD1. The DNA for the CDR3 is TGCGCCAGCAAAGGAGACAGGGGGCCTTTCTATGGCTACACCTTC. Amino acids: CASKGDRGPFYGYTF.